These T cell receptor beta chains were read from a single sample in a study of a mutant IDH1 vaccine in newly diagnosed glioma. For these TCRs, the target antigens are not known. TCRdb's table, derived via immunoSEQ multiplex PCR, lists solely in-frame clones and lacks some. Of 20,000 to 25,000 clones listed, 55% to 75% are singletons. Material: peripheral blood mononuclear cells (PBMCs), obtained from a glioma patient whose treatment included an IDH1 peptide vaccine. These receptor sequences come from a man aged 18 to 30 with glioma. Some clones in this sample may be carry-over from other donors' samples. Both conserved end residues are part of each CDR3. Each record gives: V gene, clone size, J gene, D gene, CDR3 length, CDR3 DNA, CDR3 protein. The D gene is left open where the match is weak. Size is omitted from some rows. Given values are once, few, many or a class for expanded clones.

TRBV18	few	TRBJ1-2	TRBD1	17	TGTGCCAGCTCACCACCGAACGGCAGGGGGGCTAACTATGGCTACACCTTC	CASSPPNGRGANYGYTF
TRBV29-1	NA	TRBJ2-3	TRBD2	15	TGCAGCGGTAGCCCGGGACTATTAATCACAGATACGCAGTATTTT	CSGSPGLLITDTQYF
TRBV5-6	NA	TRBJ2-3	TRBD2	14	TGTGCCAGCAGCTTGGGACTAGCGGGAGATACGCAGTATTTT	CASSLGLAGDTQYF
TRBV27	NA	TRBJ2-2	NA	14	TGTGCCAGCACTCCGAGGGGACTTACCGGGGAGCTGTTTTTT	CASTPRGLTGELFF
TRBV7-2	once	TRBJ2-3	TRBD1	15	TGTGCCAGCATCCAGGGGGCGTGGAGCACAGATACGCAGTATTTT	CASIQGAWSTDTQYF
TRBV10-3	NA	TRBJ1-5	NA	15	TGTGCCATCGCACCTCTCCGGGCTCCTAATCAGCCCCAGCATTTT	CAIAPLRAPNQPQHF
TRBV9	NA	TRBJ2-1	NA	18	TGTGCCAGCAGCCCCCAACTAGCTGCACCTAGCAAGAGGGATGAGCAGTTCTTC	CASSPQLAAPSKRDEQFF
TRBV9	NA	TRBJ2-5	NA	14	TGTGCCAGCAGCGTAGGAAATTCGGGAGAGACCCAGTACTTC	CASSVGNSGETQYF
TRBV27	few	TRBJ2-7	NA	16	TGTGCCAGCAGTTTGCTAGCGCCGATGAGCTCCTACGAGCAGTACTTC	CASSLLAPMSSYEQYF
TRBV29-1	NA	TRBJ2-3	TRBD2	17	TGCAGCGTTGAAGATTTGGCTAGCGGGGGGGCACCAGATACGCAGTATTTT	CSVEDLASGGAPDTQYF
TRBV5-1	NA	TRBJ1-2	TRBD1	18	TGCGCCAGCAGCCCCGGGGCCCTAGGGACAGGGGATAACTATGGCTACACCTTC	CASSPGALGTGDNYGYTF
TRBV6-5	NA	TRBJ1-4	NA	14	TGTGCCAGCAGTTACTCGATGTCTGAGGAAAAACTGTTTTTT	CASSYSMSEEKLFF
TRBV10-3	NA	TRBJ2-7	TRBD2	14	TGTGCCATCACCCAGACTAGCGGAAACTACGAGCAGTACTTC	CAITQTSGNYEQYF
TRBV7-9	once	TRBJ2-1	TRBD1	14	TGTGCCAGCAGCTTACAGGGGGCGAGCAATGAGCAGTTCTTC	CASSLQGASNEQFF
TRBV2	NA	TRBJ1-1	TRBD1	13	TGTGCCAGCAGTGCCGAACAGGGGACTGAAGCTTTCTTT	CASSAEQGTEAFF
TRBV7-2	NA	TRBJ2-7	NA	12	TGTGCCAGCAGCTGGAAAGGGTACGAGCAGTACTTC	CASSWKGYEQYF
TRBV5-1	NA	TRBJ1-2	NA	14	TGCGCCAGCAGCTTGGGTACAGGAAACTATGGCTACACCTTC	CASSLGTGNYGYTF
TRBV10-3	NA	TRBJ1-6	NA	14	TGTGCCGCTCAATCGGGGGCGCAAAATTCACCCCTCCACTTT	CAAQSGAQNSPLHF
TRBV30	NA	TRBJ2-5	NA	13	TGTGCCTGGAGTGGTCTAGCTCGAGAGACCCAGTACTTC	CAWSGLARETQYF
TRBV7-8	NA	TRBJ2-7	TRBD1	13	TGTGCCAGCAGCTCCGGACAGGGAAAAAAGCAGTACTTC	CASSSGQGKKQYF
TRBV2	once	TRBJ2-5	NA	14	TGTGCCAGCAGTTTGGCAGGGTCCCAAGAGACCCAGTACTTC	CASSLAGSQETQYF
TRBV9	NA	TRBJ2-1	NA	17	TGTGCCAGCAGCGTAGGTCTAGCGTTCCCTCTAGACAATGAGCAGTTCTTC	CASSVGLAFPLDNEQFF
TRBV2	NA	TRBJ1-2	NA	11	TGTGCCAGCAATCGAGCGAGTGGCTACACCTTC	CASNRASGYTF
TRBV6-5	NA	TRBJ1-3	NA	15	TGTGCCAGCAGCCCCTTCGGGGAAGCGGGAAACACCATATATTTT	CASSPFGEAGNTIYF
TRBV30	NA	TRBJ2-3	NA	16	TGTGCCTGGAGTGTACTGCGAGGGGCTGGCACAGATACGCAGTATTTT	CAWSVLRGAGTDTQYF
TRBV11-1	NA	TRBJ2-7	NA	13	TGTGCCAGCAGCTTAGCCGGCCCTTACGAGCAGTACTTC	CASSLAGPYEQYF
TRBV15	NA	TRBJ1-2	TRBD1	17	TGTGCCACCAGCCCTGATACCTGGGACAGGCTATTCTATGGCTACACCTTC	CATSPDTWDRLFYGYTF
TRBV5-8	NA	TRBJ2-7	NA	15	TGTGCCAGCAGCTTGTCTCTTACGGGTCACTACGAGCAGTACTTC	CASSLSLTGHYEQYF
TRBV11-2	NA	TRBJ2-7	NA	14	TGTGCCAGCAGCTTCCGGGACCGGACCTACGAGCAGTACTTC	CASSFRDRTYEQYF
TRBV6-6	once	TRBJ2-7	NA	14	TGTGCCAGCCGGGACGGGAAGGACCTAGGCGAGCAGTACTTC	CASRDGKDLGEQYF
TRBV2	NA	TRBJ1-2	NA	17	TGTGCCAGCAGTTCCGGGTTCACGGGGCTAGCTAACTATGGCTACACCTTC	CASSSGFTGLANYGYTF
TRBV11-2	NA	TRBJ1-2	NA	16	TGTGCCAGCAGCCCCACCAGCGGACAGCTTTCATATGGCTACACCTTC	CASSPTSGQLSYGYTF
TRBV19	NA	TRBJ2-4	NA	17	TGTGCCAGTAGCCCTCTGGTGGGGAGGCTAGCCAAAAACATTCAGTACTTC	CASSPLVGRLAKNIQYF
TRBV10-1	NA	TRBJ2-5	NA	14	TGCGCCAGCAGTAAGGGGCTGGGCGAAGAGACCCAGTACTTC	CASSKGLGEETQYF
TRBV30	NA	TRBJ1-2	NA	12	TGTGCCTGGTCGGGTCCGGGCTATGGCTACACCTTC	CAWSGPGYGYTF
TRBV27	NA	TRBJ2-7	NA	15	TGTGCCAGCAGTTTAAGGTCCTCCCGAACCTACGAGCAGTACTTC	CASSLRSSRTYEQYF
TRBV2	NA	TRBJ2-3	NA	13	TGTGCCAGCAGGGCCGGGCAGTGGGATACGCAGTATTTT	CASRAGQWDTQYF
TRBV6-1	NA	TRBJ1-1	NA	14	TGTGCCAGCAGTATGGGGGCTGTTAACACTGAAGCTTTCTTT	CASSMGAVNTEAFF
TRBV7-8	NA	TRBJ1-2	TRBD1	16	TGTGCCAGCAGCTTAGGGGGTCCAGGGGGCGGCTATGGCTACACCTTC	CASSLGGPGGGYGYTF
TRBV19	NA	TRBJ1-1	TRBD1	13	TGTGCCAGTAGTCGGCAGGGGGACACTGAAGCTTTCTTT	CASSRQGDTEAFF
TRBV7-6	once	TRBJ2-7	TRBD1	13	TGTGCCAGCAGCGGGACAGCAACCTACGAGCAGTACTTC	CASSGTATYEQYF
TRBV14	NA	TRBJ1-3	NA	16	TGTGCCAGCAGCCTCGAGCCCCAGCGAAAGAGAAACACCATATATTTT	CASSLEPQRKRNTIYF
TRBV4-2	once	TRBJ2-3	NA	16	TGTGCCAGCAGCCAAGAATTACAGGGTAGCACAGATACGCAGTATTTT	CASSQELQGSTDTQYF
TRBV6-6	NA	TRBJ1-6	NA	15	TGTGCCAGCAGTTACAATGGGGACCCGGTCTCACCCCTCCACTTT	CASSYNGDPVSPLHF
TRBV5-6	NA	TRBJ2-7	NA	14	TGTGCCAGCAGCTACAGTGGACCCCTATACGAGCAGTACTTC	CASSYSGPLYEQYF
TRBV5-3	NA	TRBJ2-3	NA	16	TGTGCCAGAAGCGCCCGGGACGGAGGCCCCACAGATACGCAGTATTTT	CARSARDGGPTDTQYF
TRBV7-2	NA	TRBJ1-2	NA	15	TGTGCCAGCAGCTTAGATGAAGGGGCATGGTATGGCTACACCTTC	CASSLDEGAWYGYTF
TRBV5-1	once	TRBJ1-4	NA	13	TGCGCCAGCAGCTTGGTCCCGAATGAAAAACTGTTTTTT	CASSLVPNEKLFF